This entry features one TCR beta chain sequence. V gave up 1 base and J gave up 1 base, with 7 bases separating them. The CDR3 runs to 14 residues. Germline assignment: CDR1 SEHNR and CDR2 FQNEAQ (reference sequence). In the authors' methods: Quantification of nucleated cells was approximated via reference gene primer amplification. Profiling relied on immunoSEQ multiplex PCR, and the TCRdb table lists in-frame clones only, not all of them. That table gives V, J and clone size, and the DNA gave D and trimming. This repertoire shows about 270,000 clones, 80% to 90% found once; its top ten account for less than 2.5%. These data originate in a study of blood T cell repertoires in COVID-19.

The sample consisted of PBMCs or T cells enriched from blood (not recorded which). This TCR was sampled from a woman aged 18-29 years who had recovered from COVID-19. The J gene is TRBJ2-5, the V gene TRBV7-9, with D unresolved. CDR3 in DNA: TGTGCCAGCAGCTTAGTTGGCATCCAAGAGACCCAGTACTTC. It encodes CASSLVGIQETQYF. Based on the CDR3 plus reference TRBV7-9 and TRBJ2-5, the full variable domain is DTGVSQNPRHKITKRGQNVTFRCDPISEHNRLYWYRQTLGQGPEFLTYFQNEAQLEKSRLLSDRFSAERPKGSFSTLEIQRTEQGDSAMYLCASSLVGIQETQYFGPGTRLLVL.